This T cell receptor beta chain was obtained from a study of beta chain features in type 1 diabetes. Sequencing targeted expressed TCRB transcripts, as all isolated RNA had been reverse transcribed. The repertoire was sequenced with immunoSEQ multiplex PCR; TCRdb's copy has only in-frame clones and lacks some. The sample includes about 650,000 clones, around 11% seen only once; the top ten take over 0.1%. A few counts support this clone. Its matching antigen is unknown. Study-wide points: A moderate, significant TCRB CDR3 shortening appeared in type 1 diabetes across four CD4+ subsets.

CD45RO/CCR7/CD25/CD127/CD95/CD27 separated CD4+ naive, central memory, regulatory and stem cell-like memory cells by sorting. Trimming removed 3 bases from V and 3 bases from J; junction bases left unmatched: 4. CDR3 length equals 15 residues. Sequenced sample: naive CD4+ T cells from blood. The chain employs TRBV23-1 and TRBJ2-1, with 8 positions matching TRBD1. Being an ORF, TRBV23-1 has a function that is uncertain. This TCR derives from a man aged 30 to 45 with type 1 diabetes. CDR3 residues: CASSQIQGVYNEQFF. CDR3 sequence (DNA): TGCGCCAGCAGTCAGATACAGGGGGTCTACAATGAGCAGTTCTTC.